This T cell receptor (beta chain) stems from a study of blood T cell repertoires in COVID-19. Overall study context: COVID-19 samples from acute and convalescent phases originated in the United States, Italy and Spain. Nucleic acid was either cDNA or gDNA, and it came from T cells, B-cell-depleted T cells, or PBMCs.

In the original workflow: Reference gene primer amplification gave nucleated cell count estimates. The protocol was immunoSEQ multiplex PCR, while the TCRdb copy is restricted to in-frame clones and leaves out a portion. That table supplies the V and J calls and clone size; D and trimming were determined from the DNA. The sample comprises around 100,000 clones, 80% to 85% of which are singletons, and just under 2% rests with the top ten. With respect to this clone: Other DNA sequences within the sample encode an identical CDR3.

The CDR3 runs to 14 residues. Trimming removed 0 bases at V and 0 bases at J, with 4 bases between. Germline CDR1 is SGHRS and CDR2 is YFSETQ. Sequencing used peripheral blood. The V gene is TRBV5-1, the J gene TRBJ1-3, with D hard to call. This clonotype was obtained from a man between 65 and 85 years old with active or convalescent COVID-19. The CDR3 sequence: CASSLGGSGNTIYF. The CDR3 DNA reads as TGCGCCAGCAGCTTGGGAGGCTCTGGAAACACCATATATTTT. The full variable domain, completed using reference TRBV5-1 and TRBJ1-3, is KAGVTQTPRYLIKTRGQQVTLSCSPISGHRSVSWYQQTPGQGLQFLFEYFSETQRNKGNFPGRFSGRQFSNSRSEMNVSTLELGDSALYLCASSLGGSGNTIYFGEGSWLTVV.